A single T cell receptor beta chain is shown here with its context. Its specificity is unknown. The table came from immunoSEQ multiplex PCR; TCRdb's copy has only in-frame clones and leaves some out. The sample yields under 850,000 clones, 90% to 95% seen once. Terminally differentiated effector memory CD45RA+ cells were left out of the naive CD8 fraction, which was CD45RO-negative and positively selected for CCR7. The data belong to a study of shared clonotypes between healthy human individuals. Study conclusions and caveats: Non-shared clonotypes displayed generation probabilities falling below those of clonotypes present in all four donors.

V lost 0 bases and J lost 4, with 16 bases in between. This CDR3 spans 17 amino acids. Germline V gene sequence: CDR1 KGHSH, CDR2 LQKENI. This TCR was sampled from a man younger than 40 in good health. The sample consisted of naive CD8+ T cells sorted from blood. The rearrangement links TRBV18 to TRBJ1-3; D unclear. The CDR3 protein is CASSPPVSEGPGNTIYF. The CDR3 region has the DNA TGTGCCAGCTCACCACCGGTCTCCGAAGGTCCCGGAAACACCATATATTTT. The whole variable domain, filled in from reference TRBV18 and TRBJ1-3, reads NAGVMQNPRHLVRRRGQEARLRCSPMKGHSHVYWYRQLPEEGLKFMVYLQKENIIDESGMPKERFSAEFPKEGPSILRIQQVVRGDSAAYFCASSPPVSEGPGNTIYFGEGSWLTVV.